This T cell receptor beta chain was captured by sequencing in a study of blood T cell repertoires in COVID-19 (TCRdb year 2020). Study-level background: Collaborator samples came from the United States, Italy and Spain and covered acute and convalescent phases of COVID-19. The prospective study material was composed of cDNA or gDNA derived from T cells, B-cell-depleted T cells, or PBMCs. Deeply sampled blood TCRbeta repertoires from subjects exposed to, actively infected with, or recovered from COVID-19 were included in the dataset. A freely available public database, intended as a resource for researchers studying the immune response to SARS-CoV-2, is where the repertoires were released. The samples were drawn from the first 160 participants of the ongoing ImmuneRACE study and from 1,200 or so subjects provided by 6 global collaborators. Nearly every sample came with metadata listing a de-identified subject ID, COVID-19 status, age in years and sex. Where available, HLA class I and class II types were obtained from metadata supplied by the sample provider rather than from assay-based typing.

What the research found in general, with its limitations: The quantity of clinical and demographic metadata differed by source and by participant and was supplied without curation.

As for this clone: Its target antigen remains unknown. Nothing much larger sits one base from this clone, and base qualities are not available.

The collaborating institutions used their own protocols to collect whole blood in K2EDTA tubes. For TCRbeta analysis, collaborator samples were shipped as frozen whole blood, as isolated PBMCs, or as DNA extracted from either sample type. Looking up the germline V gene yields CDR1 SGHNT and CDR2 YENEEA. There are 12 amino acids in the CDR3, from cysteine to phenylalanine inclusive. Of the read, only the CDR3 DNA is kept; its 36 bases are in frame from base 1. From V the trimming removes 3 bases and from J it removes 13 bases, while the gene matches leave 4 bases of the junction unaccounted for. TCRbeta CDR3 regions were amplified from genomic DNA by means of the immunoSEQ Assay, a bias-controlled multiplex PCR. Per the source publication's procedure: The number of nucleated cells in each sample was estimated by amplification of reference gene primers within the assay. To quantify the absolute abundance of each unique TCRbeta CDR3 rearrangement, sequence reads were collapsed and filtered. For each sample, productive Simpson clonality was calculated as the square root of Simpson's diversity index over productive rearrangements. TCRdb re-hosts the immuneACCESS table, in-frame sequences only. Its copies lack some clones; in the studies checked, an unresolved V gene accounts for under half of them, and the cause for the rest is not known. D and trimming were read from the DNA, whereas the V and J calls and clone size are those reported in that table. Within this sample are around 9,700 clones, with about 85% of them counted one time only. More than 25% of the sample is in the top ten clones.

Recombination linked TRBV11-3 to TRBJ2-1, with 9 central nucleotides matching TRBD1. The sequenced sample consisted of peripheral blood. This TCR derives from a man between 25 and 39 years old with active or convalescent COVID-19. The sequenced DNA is TGTGCCAGCAGCTTGGACAGGGGAGGTCAGTTCTTC. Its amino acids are CASSLDRGGQFF. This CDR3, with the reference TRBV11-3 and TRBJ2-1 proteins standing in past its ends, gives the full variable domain EAGVVQSPRYKIIEKKQPVAFWCNPISGHNTLYWYLQNLGQGPELLIRYENEEAVDDSQLPKDRFSAERLKGVDSTLKIQPAELGDSAVYLCASSLDRGGQFFGPGTRLTVL.